The 22 T cell receptor beta chains given below trace back to one sample, sequenced in a study of T-cell memory formation after mild COVID-19. From the 5' RACE reads, TCRdb called clonotypes with MiXCR, one entry per CDR3 protein. This sample carries about 420,000 distinct CDR3 sequences, more than 20% of them seen once, and the ten largest clones take around 13%. Material: PBMCs or a T cell subset sorted from them (not recorded which). The receptors derive from an adult woman who had mild COVID-19 (a few samples of this study predate the infection). Cell type and time point are not known.

This clonotype was detected ten times or more. The chain carries TRBV4-1 and TRBJ2-5; the D is unclear. Germline V CDR1 and CDR2: MGHRA, YSYEKL. V lost 1 base and J 3 bases, leaving 9 bases between the germline ends. This CDR3 has 14 residues. DNA for the CDR3: TGCGCCAGCAGCCAAGTGAAACTCGAAGAGACCCAGTACTTC. It specifies CASSQVKLEETQYF.

There are a few counts of this clonotype. J is TRBJ2-7 and V is TRBV29-1; D is unclear. V gave up 5 bases and J gave up 3 bases, with 14 bases separating them. The V gene's germline CDR1 is SQVTM and CDR2 ANQGSEA. This CDR3 is 13 amino acids long. The CDR3 protein is CSVLDGQNYEQYF. The CDR3 nucleotides are TGCAGCGTTCTGGACGGGCAAAACTACGAGCAGTACTTC.

This clonotype has only a few counts. The chain employs TRBV12-3 or TRBV12-4 and TRBJ1-1; TRBD1 is a possible D gene (5 bases). Deletions cut 5 bases from V and 7 bases from J, with 11 bases between. This CDR3 is 12 amino acids long. CDR3 in amino acids: CASSQGRGEAFF. As DNA, the CDR3 is TGTGCCAGCAGTCAGGGACGGGGTGAAGCTTTCTTT.

This clonotype occurred many times. The J gene is TRBJ2-7, the V gene TRBV3-1; 11 positions agree with TRBD2. Germline trimming cut 3 bases from V and 3 bases from J; bases unmatched to any gene: 4. CDR3 size: 15 residues. Germline CDR1 LGHDT, CDR2 YNNKEL (reference sequence). CDR3 region: CASSHPGTSGYEQYF. The CDR3 DNA sequence: TGTGCCAGCAGCCACCCCGGGACTAGCGGCTACGAGCAGTACTTC.

The V gene is TRBV7-9, the J gene TRBJ2-1; 12 nucleotides line up with TRBD2. Trimming at V came to 8 bases and at J to 7 bases, leaving 6 bases not matched to a gene. The length of the CDR3 is 14 residues. Germline V gene lookup returns CDR1 SEHNR and CDR2 FQNEAQ (reference sequence). In DNA form, the CDR3 reads TGTGCCAGCGGGCTAGCGGGAGGGCCTAATGAGCAGTTCTTC. It encodes CASGLAGGPNEQFF.

The CDR3 DNA follows: TGTGCCAGCAGTGAGGCGACTAGCGGGAAGGCGAGCTCCTACAATGAGCAGTTCTTC. Translated: CASSEATSGKASSYNEQFF. This chain connects TRBV2 to TRBJ2-1; TRBD2 matches at 11 bases. Germline values: CDR1 SNHLY, CDR2 FYNNEI. Trimming cost V 3 bases and J 0 bases; bases outside gene matches: 10. The CDR3 sequence is 19 residues long.

The chain uses TRBV27 and TRBJ1-5, with D uncertain. CDR1 and CDR2 from the germline V gene are MNHEY and SMNVEV (reference sequence). The germline V and J ends were trimmed by 3 bases and 15 bases, with 15 bases remaining between them. This CDR3 contains 12 residues. CDR3 region: CASSFGGAVLHF. DNA for the CDR3: TGTGCCAGCAGTTTTGGAGGAGCAGTTCTGCATTTT.

This clonotype appeared a few times. The chain has TRBV3-1 and TRBJ2-5; D unclear. Germline CDR1 is LGHDT and CDR2 is YNNKEL (reference sequence). V shed 3 bases and J shed 5 bases, with 4 bases lying between them. This CDR3 region has 11 residues. In DNA form, the CDR3 reads TGTGCCAGCAGCCATCGGGAGACCCAGTACTTC. It translates to CASSHRETQYF.

This clonotype was seen only a few times. DNA of the CDR3: TGTGCCACCAGCAGAGATCGGACTGCGGACCAAGAGACCCAGTACTTC. Its protein product is CATSRDRTADQETQYF. The chain links TRBV15 to TRBJ2-5, with D possibly TRBD2 on 5 matching bases. Trimming cost V 0 bases and J 0 bases, with 11 bases left between them. Germline CDR1 LNHNV, CDR2 YYDKDF (reference sequence). The length of the CDR3 is 16 residues.

The J gene is TRBJ2-7, the V gene TRBV30, with 9 positions matching TRBD1. With V trimmed by 1 base and J by 5 bases, 6 bases remained unmatched. The CDR3 consists of 14 residues. Germline assignment: CDR1 GTSNPN and CDR2 SVGIG (reference sequence). The CDR3 spells CAWSGDREAHEQYF. CDR3 nucleotides: TGTGCCTGGAGTGGGGACAGGGAGGCCCACGAGCAGTACTTC.

The CDR3 is CAWSVLNYGYTF. CDR3 coding DNA: TGTGCCTGGAGTGTCCTAAACTATGGCTACACCTTC. The chain combines TRBV30 with TRBJ1-2; D unclear. Trimming cost V 0 bases and J 2 bases, with 4 bases left between them. CDR3 length: 12 amino acids. Germline CDR1 GTSNPN, CDR2 SVGIG (reference sequence). The full variable domain, completed using reference TRBV30 and TRBJ1-2, is SQTIHQWPATLVQPVGSPLSLECTVEGTSNPNLYWYRQAAGRGLQLLFYSVGIGQISSEVPQNLSASRPQDRQFILSSKKLLLSDSGFYLCAWSVLNYGYTFGSGTRLTVV.

This clonotype was seen more than once but under ten times. This chain links TRBV6-5 with TRBJ2-7, with 10 bases lining up with TRBD1. CDR3 length equals 19 residues. Trimming at V came to 6 bases and at J to 0 bases, leaving 17 bases not matched to a gene. Germline CDR1 MNHEY, CDR2 SVGAGI. DNA of the CDR3: TGTGCCAGCAGAAAAAGCCGGGACAGGGGTGCCTATTCCTCCTACGAGCAGTACTTC. This encodes CASRKSRDRGAYSSYEQYF.

This clonotype has more than one count but fewer than ten. The rearrangement uses TRBV7-2 and TRBJ1-4, with TRBD1 matching 10 bases. V dropped 3 bases and J dropped 13; count of bases not matched to a gene: 11. Per germline, CDR1 SGHTA and CDR2 FQGNSA. The CDR3 runs to 15 residues. CDR3 protein: CASSFSGTGDVRLFF. In nucleotides, the CDR3 is TGTGCCAGCAGCTTCTCCGGGACAGGGGACGTCAGACTGTTTTTT.

Points on this clonotype: One end of the junction does not line up with germline, which may come from a read error. The chain recombines TRBV15 with TRBJ1-4, with 7 nucleotides matching TRBD1. CDR1 LNHNV and CDR2 YYDKDF come from the germline V gene (reference sequence). The CDR3 length is 12 residues. CDR3 sequence reads: CATSRSSGQCYF. CDR3 DNA: TGTGCCACCAGCAGATCCTCGGGACAGTGCTATTTT.

A few counts support this clonotype. The V call is TRBV5-1, the J call TRBJ2-5, with D tentatively TRBD1 (6 bases). The CDR3 covers 15 residues. Germline V lookup: CDR1 SGHRS, CDR2 YFSETQ. V was trimmed by 0 bases and J by 1 base, leaving 10 bases between them. CDR3: CASSLGVTGQETQYF. In nucleotides, the CDR3 is TGCGCCAGCAGCTTGGGAGTGACAGGCCAAGAGACCCAGTACTTC.

This clonotype was seen only a few times. This rearrangement joins TRBV9 to TRBJ1-3; possibly TRBD1 for D (6 bases). Germline lookup yields CDR1 SGDLS and CDR2 YYNGEE. Trimming pared 3 bases from V and 2 bases from J, leaving 15 bases between. The CDR3 is made up of 16 amino acids. The CDR3 DNA sequence: TGTGCCAGCAGCGAGGCAGGGGCGGTGGCTGGAAACACCATATATTTT. Its protein product is CASSEAGAVAGNTIYF.

The chain couples TRBV7-3 to TRBJ2-7; 7 positions agree with TRBD1. Germline lookup yields CDR1 SGHTA and CDR2 FQGTGA. The CDR3 is 14 residues long. After removal of 3 bases from V and 5 bases from J, the junction contained 7 bases not matched to a gene. The CDR3 loop reads CASSLSGTADEQYF. In nucleotides, the CDR3 is TGTGCCAGCAGCTTGTCCGGGACAGCCGACGAGCAGTACTTC.

For the CDR3, the DNA is TGCGCCAGCAGCCCCGGGACTAGCGGGGTATCAGATACGCAGTATTTT. Its translation: CASSPGTSGVSDTQYF. The chain has TRBV5-1 and TRBJ2-3; 13 nucleotides agree with TRBD2. Germline V gene lookup returns CDR1 SGHRS and CDR2 YFSETQ. After removal of 4 bases from V and 4 bases from J, the junction contained 6 bases not matched to a gene. The CDR3 is made up of 16 amino acids.

The chain joins TRBV29-1 to TRBJ2-7, with a possible D match to TRBD1 (5 bases). The V gene lost 6 bases and the J gene lost 3 bases, with 15 bases spanning the gap. CDR1 is SQVTM, CDR2 ANQGSEA, per germline. This CDR3 spans 13 amino acids. CDR3 amino acids: CSVTDRGFYEQYF. CDR3 sequence (DNA): TGCAGCGTCACAGATAGGGGCTTCTACGAGCAGTACTTC.

J is TRBJ1-5 and V is TRBV7-8; the match to TRBD1 covers 7 bases. In germline, CDR1 is SGHVS, CDR2 FQNEAQ. The CDR3 extends over 15 amino acids. Germline trimming cut 4 bases from V and 6 bases from J; bases unmatched to any gene: 9. This chain's CDR3 is CASSSQGLVGQPQHF. CDR3 nucleotides: TGTGCCAGCAGCTCACAGGGGCTCGTGGGTCAGCCCCAGCATTTT.

This chain connects TRBV20-1 to TRBJ2-7, with 7 bases aligning to TRBD2. After removal of 3 bases from V and 3 bases from J, the junction contained 8 bases not matched to a gene. The CDR3 is made up of 14 amino acids. Germline V gene sequence: CDR1 DFQATT, CDR2 SNEGSKA (reference sequence). The CDR3: CSASSGLAVYEQYF. In DNA form, the CDR3 reads TGCAGTGCTAGCTCTGGGCTAGCGGTCTACGAGCAGTACTTC.

This clonotype was detected a few times. The rearrangement links TRBV12-3 or TRBV12-4 to TRBJ2-5; D not certain. The CDR3 sequence is 14 residues long. The V and J ends lost 5 bases and 5 bases respectively, with 15 bases between them. CDR3 in amino acids: CASSLRTAEETQYF. CDR3 DNA sequence: TGTGCCAGCAGTCTTCGGACCGCTGAGGAGACCCAGTACTTC.